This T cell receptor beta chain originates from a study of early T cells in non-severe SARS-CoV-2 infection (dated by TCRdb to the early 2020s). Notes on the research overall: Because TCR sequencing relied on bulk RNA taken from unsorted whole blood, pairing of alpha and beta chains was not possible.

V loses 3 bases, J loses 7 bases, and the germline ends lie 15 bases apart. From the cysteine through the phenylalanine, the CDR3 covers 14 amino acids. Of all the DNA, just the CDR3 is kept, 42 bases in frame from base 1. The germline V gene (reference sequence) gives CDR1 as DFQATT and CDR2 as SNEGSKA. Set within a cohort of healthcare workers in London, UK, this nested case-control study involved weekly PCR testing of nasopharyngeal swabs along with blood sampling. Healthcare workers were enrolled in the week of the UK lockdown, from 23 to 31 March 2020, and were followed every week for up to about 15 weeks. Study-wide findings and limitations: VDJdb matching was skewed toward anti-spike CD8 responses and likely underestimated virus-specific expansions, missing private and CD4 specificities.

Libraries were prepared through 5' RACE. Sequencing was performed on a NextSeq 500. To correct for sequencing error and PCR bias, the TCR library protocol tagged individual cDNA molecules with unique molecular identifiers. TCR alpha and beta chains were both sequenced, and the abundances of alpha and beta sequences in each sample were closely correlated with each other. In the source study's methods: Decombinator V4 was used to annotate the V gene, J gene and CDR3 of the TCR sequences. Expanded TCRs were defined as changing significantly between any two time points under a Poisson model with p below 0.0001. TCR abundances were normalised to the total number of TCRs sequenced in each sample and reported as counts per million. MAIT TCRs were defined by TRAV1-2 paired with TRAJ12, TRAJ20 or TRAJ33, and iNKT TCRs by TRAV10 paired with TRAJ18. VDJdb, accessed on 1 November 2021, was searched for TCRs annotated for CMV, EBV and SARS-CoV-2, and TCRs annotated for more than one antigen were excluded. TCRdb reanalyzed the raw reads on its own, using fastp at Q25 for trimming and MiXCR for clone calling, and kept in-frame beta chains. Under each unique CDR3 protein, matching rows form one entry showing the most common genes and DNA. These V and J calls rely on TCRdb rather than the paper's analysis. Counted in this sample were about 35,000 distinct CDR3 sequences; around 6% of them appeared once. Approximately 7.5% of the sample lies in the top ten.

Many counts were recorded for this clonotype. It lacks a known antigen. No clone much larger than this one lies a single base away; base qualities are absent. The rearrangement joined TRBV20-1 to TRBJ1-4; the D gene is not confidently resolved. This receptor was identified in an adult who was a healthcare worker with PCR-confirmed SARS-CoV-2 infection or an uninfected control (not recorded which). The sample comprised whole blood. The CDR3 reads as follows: CSARGTGIREKLFF. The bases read TGCAGTGCTAGGGGAACGGGGATTCGTGAAAAACTGTTTTTT.